One T cell receptor beta chain is described in this entry. This record comes from a study of blood T cell repertoires in COVID-19. The wider study: Sites in the United States, Italy and Spain provided acute and convalescent COVID-19 samples.

TCRdb's copy holds only in-frame clones and misses some; the assay was immunoSEQ multiplex PCR. Here the sample spans a few hundred thousand clones, approximately 85% being singletons. Each participant's cohort was designated according to participant-reported clinical history. The CDR3 contains 14 residues. V was pared by 0 bases and J by 3 bases, with 9 bases between. Germline CDR1 is SGHTS and CDR2 is YDEGEE. V gene TRBV5-8 combines with J gene TRBJ1-1; D might be TRBD1 (5 bases). The sequenced sample was PBMCs or T cells enriched from blood (not recorded which). The sequence was collected from a woman in her 30s who had recovered from COVID-19. The DNA of the CDR3 is TGTGCCAGCAGCTTGGAAGGGGCCGACACTGAAGCTTTCTTT. Protein product: CASSLEGADTEAFF.